The 17 T cell receptor beta chains listed next were all sequenced from one sample in a study of radiation and T cells in renal cell carcinoma. Using immunoSEQ multiplex PCR, the repertoire was profiled, and TCRdb retains in-frame clones only, with some absent. The data contain 110,000 to 150,000 clones, about 88% of them singletons. Time point reported: baseline pretreatment blood. Treatment reported: 15 Gy SBRT to primary tumor, nephrectomy 4 weeks later. Sequencing used blood, obtained from a patient whose treatment included radiotherapy and nephrectomy. The origin of the receptors is a woman aged 45-59 years with renal cell carcinoma.

Regarding this clone: This sample also contains other DNA sequences that code for the same CDR3. This chain joins TRBV7-2 and TRBJ2-6, with no clear D. CDR1 SGHTA and CDR2 FQGNSA come from the germline V gene. The CDR3 covers 14 residues. Trimming removed 6 bases from V and 0 bases from J, with 6 bases in between. The CDR3 DNA sequence: TGTGCCAGCAGGCGCGGCTCTGGGGCCAACGTCCTGACTTTC. This translates into CASRRGSGANVLTF.

CDR3 nucleotide sequence: TGTGCCAGTAGTCACCCCCGGGACTCACAGTTAGGAAACATTCAGTACTTC. The encoded protein is CASSHPRDSQLGNIQYF. This sequence joins TRBV19 and TRBJ2-4; perhaps TRBD2 as D (6 bases). Trimming removed 5 bases at V and 6 bases at J, with 23 bases between. The CDR3 is made up of 17 amino acids. Germline V gene lookup returns CDR1 LNHDA and CDR2 SQIVND (reference sequence). Full variable domain (rest looked up from reference TRBV19 and TRBJ2-4): DGGITQSPKYLFRKEGQNVTLSCEQNLNHDAMYWYRQDPGQGLRLIYYSQIVNDFQKGDIAEGYSVSREKKESFPLTVTSAQKNPTAFYLCASSHPRDSQLGNIQYFGAGTRLSVL.

The chain is built from TRBV5-1 and TRBJ2-3; no clear D gene. Between the trimmed V and J ends, which lost 2 bases and 0 bases, there was a span of 10 bases. CDR1 and CDR2 (germline): SGHRS, YFSETQ. The CDR3 has 15 residues. The CDR3 sequence is CASSLRVESTDTQYF. Written as DNA, the CDR3 is TGCGCCAGCAGCTTACGGGTAGAGAGCACAGATACGCAGTATTTT. Filled out from reference TRBV5-1 and TRBJ2-3, the complete variable domain reads KAGVTQTPRYLIKTRGQQVTLSCSPISGHRSVSWYQQTPGQGLQFLFEYFSETQRNKGNFPGRFSGRQFSNSRSEMNVSTLELGDSALYLCASSLRVESTDTQYFGPGTRLTVL.

This sequence joins TRBV15 and TRBJ2-6; weak D call: TRBD2 (6 bases). Per germline, CDR1 LNHNV and CDR2 YYDKDF (reference sequence). Trimming took off 5 bases at V and 0 bases at J, with 17 bases between the two ends. This CDR3 spans 18 amino acids. CDR3 nucleotides: TGTGCCACCAGCCCCTCAGGGAGGCTTGACTCTGGGGCCAACGTCCTGACTTTC. Protein: CATSPSGRLDSGANVLTF.

This clone was seen once. The chain recombines TRBV5-6 with TRBJ2-2, with 8 nucleotides matching TRBD1. The CDR3 spans 16 residues. CDR1 is SGHDT and CDR2 is YYEEEE in the germline V gene. J lost 4 bases, V lost 2 bases, and 7 bases had no gene match. The CDR3 region has the DNA TGTGCCAGCAGCTTTTTCGACAGGGGCGGCACCGGGGAGCTGTTTTTT. Encoded protein: CASSFFDRGGTGELFF.

The chain couples TRBV7-8 to TRBJ1-5; D not resolved. CDR3 size: 13 residues. The V end was cut by 0 bases, the J end by 7 bases, with 7 bases between. The germline V gene has CDR1 SGHVS and CDR2 FQNEAQ. CDR3 in DNA: TGTGCCAGCAGCTTAGCCGAGGGACAGCCCCAGCATTTT. Residues: CASSLAEGQPQHF.

This sequence joins TRBV6-1 and TRBJ2-7; 9 positions agree with TRBD1. CDR3 length: 14 amino acids. With 6 bases clipped from V and 8 bases from J, the junction kept 11 bases outside the gene matches. Germline lookup yields CDR1 MNHNS and CDR2 SASEGT. The CDR3 protein is CASRREGQGEKQYF. In DNA, the CDR3 is TGTGCCAGCAGGAGAGAGGGACAGGGTGAAAAGCAGTACTTC.

This chain uses TRBV2 with TRBJ2-3; TRBD2 matches 16 bases. Trimming removed 5 bases from V and 1 base from J; junction bases left unmatched: 15. The V gene's germline CDR1 is SNHLY and CDR2 FYNNEI. This CDR3 contains 21 residues. CDR3 loop: CASSSPTGLAGGLDRTDTQYF. The CDR3 coding sequence is TGTGCCAGCAGTTCTCCAACGGGACTAGCGGGGGGGTTAGATCGCACAGATACGCAGTATTTT. Looking up the rest from reference TRBV2 and TRBJ2-3 gives the full variable domain: EPEVTQTPSHQVTQMGQEVILRCVPISNHLYFYWYRQILGQKVEFLVSFYNNEISEKSEIFDDQFSVERPDGSNFTLKIRSTKLEDSAMYFCASSSPTGLAGGLDRTDTQYFGPGTRLTVL.

The V call is TRBV4-3, the J call TRBJ1-4; D not certain. V gave up 1 base and J gave up 4 bases, with 4 bases separating them. The germline CDR1 and CDR2 sequences are LGHNA and YSLEER. CDR3 length equals 13 residues. CDR3 bases: TGCGCCAGCAGCCAAGGGGTTAATGAAAAACTGTTTTTT. Amino acids: CASSQGVNEKLFF.

The CDR3 loop reads CASSVGDSSYTEAFF. The DNA for the CDR3 is TGTGCCAGCAGCGTAGGGGACAGCAGCTACACTGAAGCTTTCTTT. The chain uses TRBV7-8 and TRBJ1-1, with TRBD1 matching over 7 bases. This CDR3 comprises 15 residues. Germline values: CDR1 SGHVS, CDR2 FQNEAQ. V lost 5 bases to trimming and J lost 3 bases; unmatched junction nucleotides: 9.

A single count supports this clone. The gene calls are TRBV14 and TRBJ1-4; perhaps TRBD1 as D (5 bases). Trimming removed 1 base at V and 13 bases at J, with 10 bases between. In germline, CDR1 is SGHDN, CDR2 FVKESK. This CDR3 region has 12 residues. The CDR3 protein is CASSQGNGGLFF. The DNA of the CDR3 is TGTGCCAGCAGCCAAGGCAACGGGGGACTGTTTTTT.

The rearrangement joins TRBV5-1 to TRBJ2-7, with D possibly matching TRBD1 (5 bases). This CDR3 spans 16 amino acids. Germline V lookup: CDR1 SGHRS, CDR2 YFSETQ. Trimming removed 0 bases from V and 7 bases from J, with 20 bases in between. The CDR3 region has the DNA TGCGCCAGCAGCTTGGACTCGACAGCAATTTTTGGGGAGCAGTACTTC. Protein: CASSLDSTAIFGEQYF.

Written as DNA, the CDR3 is TGTGCCAGCAGCAACCGGGACAGGGGTGGTGAAGCTTTCTTT. It codes for CASSNRDRGGEAFF. This chain joins TRBV5-4 and TRBJ1-1; 10 nucleotides agree with TRBD1. Germline lookup yields CDR1 SGHNT and CDR2 YYREEE (reference sequence). Losses at the gene ends were 4 bases for V and 7 bases for J; bases not matched to a gene: 7. The CDR3 has 14 residues.

The CDR3 is CASNLLLSPLHF. The CDR3 region has the DNA TGTGCCAGCAATTTGTTACTTTCACCCCTCCACTTT. The J gene is TRBJ1-6, the V gene TRBV2; D remains unclear. CDR3 length: 12 residues. V was cut by 7 bases and J by 9 bases, with 10 bases left in between. CDR1 SNHLY and CDR2 FYNNEI come from the germline V gene. The full variable domain, in which reference TRBV2 and TRBJ1-6 provide the parts outside the CDR3, is EPEVTQTPSHQVTQMGQEVILRCVPISNHLYFYWYRQILGQKVEFLVSFYNNEISEKSEIFDDQFSVERPDGSNFTLKIRSTKLEDSAMYFCASNLLLSPLHFGNGTRLTVT.

The J gene is TRBJ2-3, the V gene TRBV29-1; TRBD1 is a possible D gene (5 bases). This CDR3 spans 13 amino acids. CDR1 is SQVTM, CDR2 ANQGSEA, per germline. V lost 7 bases to trimming and J lost 3 bases, with 14 bases between them. CDR3 amino acids: CSEVSKGTDTQYF. In nucleotides, the CDR3 is TGCAGCGAGGTTTCGAAGGGGACAGATACGCAGTATTTT.

The rearrangement uses TRBV5-4 and TRBJ2-3; no clear D gene. Trimming took off 0 bases at V and 4 bases at J, with 9 bases between the two ends. The CDR3 has 14 amino acids. The V gene's germline CDR1 is SGHNT and CDR2 YYREEE (reference sequence). CDR3 nucleotide sequence: TGTGCCAGCAGCTTGGATCTAGGCGCAGATACGCAGTATTTT. Its translation is CASSLDLGADTQYF.

This rearrangement joins TRBV9 to TRBJ2-2; 10 nucleotides align to TRBD2. J was trimmed by 6 bases and V by 3 bases; bases with no gene match: 11. Germline CDR1 is SGDLS and CDR2 is YYNGEE. The CDR3 has 17 residues. Written as DNA, the CDR3 is TGTGCCAGCAGCGCCGGAAGAGCGGGGGGGCCGTCCGGGGAGCTGTTTTTT. Residues: CASSAGRAGGPSGELFF.